Below are 31 T cell receptor beta chains sequenced from a single sample in a study of OX40 agonist ivuxolimab in advanced cancers. To prepare the library, the immunoSEQ multiplex PCR assay was applied. The source is immuneACCESS, and TCRdb retained only in-frame sequences with V and J called. Part of the clones is not carried over; for the studies checked, unresolved V genes explain less than half of this, and the remainder is unexplained. The sample table records approximately 77,000 clones; about 85% of these occur just once. Under 2% of the sample is held by the ten biggest clonotypes. The input for sequencing was CD4+ or CD8+ T cells sorted from blood, taken in a trial of the OX40 agonist ivuxolimab. The source of these receptors is an adult with an advanced solid tumor such as melanoma, head and neck, liver or kidney cancer.

This sequence joins TRBV7-2 and TRBJ2-5; the D is unclear. Germline V gene sequence: CDR1 SGHTA, CDR2 FQGNSA. CDR3 size: 13 residues. Trimming left V 4 bases short and J 4 bases short, with 10 bases between. CDR3 region: CASSYRVVETQYF. Written as DNA, the CDR3 is TGTGCCAGCAGCTATAGGGTGGTAGAGACCCAGTACTTC.

As DNA, the CDR3 is TGCGCCAGCAGTCCCCGGACTACCAGAGGTACCGGGGAGCTGTTTTTT. Encoded protein: CASSPRTTRGTGELFF. The J gene is TRBJ2-2, the V gene TRBV5-1, with D perhaps matching TRBD2 (6 bases). Trimming left V 5 bases short and J 5 bases short, with 19 bases between. Germline loops: CDR1 SGHRS, CDR2 YFSETQ. This CDR3 region has 16 residues.

This clone occurred a few times. V is TRBV5-4 and J is TRBJ1-2; D unresolved. With 4 bases removed from V and 8 bases from J, the gap between germline ends came to 21 bases. Germline CDR1 reads SGHNT; CDR2 reads YYREEE (reference sequence). The CDR3 loop spans 15 amino acids. The CDR3 DNA sequence: TGTGCCAGCAGCGAGCAAAGTACGGACCTCTTAGGCTACACCTTC. Amino acids: CASSEQSTDLLGYTF.

As to this clone: The germline gene is not matched at one end of the junction; a read error may be the cause. This rearrangement joins TRBV7-6 to TRBJ2-2; maybe TRBD2 (6 bases). Germline V gene data show CDR1 as SGHVS and CDR2 as FNYEAQ. The CDR3 sequence is 16 residues long. For the CDR3, the DNA is TGTGCCAGCAGCTTAGTAAGTGCTTCGAACACCGGGGGGCTGTTTTTT. Its protein is CASSLVSASNTGGLFF.

The V and J genes are TRBV5-1 and TRBJ2-5, with D perhaps being TRBD1 or TRBD2 (5 bases each). Germline lookup yields CDR1 SGHRS and CDR2 YFSETQ. The CDR3 extends over 16 amino acids. Trimming removed 0 bases at V and 7 bases at J, with 19 bases between. As DNA, the CDR3 is TGCGCCAGCAGCTTGGTAGGGACCAGCGAGTGGGGGACCCAGTACTTC. This encodes CASSLVGTSEWGTQYF.

V is TRBV4-3 and J is TRBJ2-7; tentatively, D is TRBD2 (5 bases). The CDR3 sequence is 16 residues long. V was cut by 4 bases and J by 5 bases, with 21 bases left in between. Per germline, CDR1 LGHNA and CDR2 YSLEER. The CDR3 sequence: CASSLKFGIGGDEQYF. CDR3 in DNA: TGCGCCAGCAGCCTCAAGTTCGGTATCGGAGGAGACGAGCAGTACTTC.

The chain combines TRBV6-7 with TRBJ2-5, with 7 bases fitting TRBD1. The J call is uncertain, as TRBJ2-7 better fits the DNA end. TRBV6-7 has ORF status, its function being uncertain. The CDR3 has 14 amino acids. The CDR3, as DNA: TGTGCCAGCAGTTACTCGGGACAGTCCTACGAGCAGTACTTC. This encodes CASSYSGQSYEQYF.

This clone was observed once. Here the CDR3 DNA reads TGTGCCAGCAGCACAGTCCAAGAGACCCAGTACTTC. This codes for CASSTVQETQYF. The rearrangement joins TRBV2 to TRBJ2-5; unclear D gene. The ends were cut back, 6 bases at V and 1 base at J, with 6 bases in the middle. The CDR3 has 12 amino acids. Per germline, CDR1 SNHLY and CDR2 FYNNEI.

The gene calls are TRBV19 and TRBJ2-7; D is unclear. From germline, CDR1 is LNHDA and CDR2 SQIVND (reference sequence). The CDR3 consists of 14 residues. With 3 bases removed from V and 1 base from J, the gap between germline ends came to 10 bases. The CDR3 sequence is CASSIRQESYEQYF. The CDR3 DNA sequence: TGTGCCAGTAGTATCCGCCAGGAATCCTACGAGCAGTACTTC.

The genes are TRBV7-9 and TRBJ2-7; possible D gene TRBD1, 6 bases. The CDR3 spans 14 residues. With 5 bases removed from V and 1 base from J, the gap between germline ends came to 12 bases. The V gene's germline CDR1 is SEHNR and CDR2 FQNEAQ (reference sequence). CDR3 region: CASSTRQASYEQYF. CDR3 coding DNA: TGTGCCAGCAGCACCAGACAGGCGTCCTACGAGCAGTACTTC.

This chain uses TRBV29-1 with TRBJ1-1; no firm D call. The CDR3 spans 12 residues. Trimming removed 8 bases from V and 4 bases from J, with 14 bases in between. CDR1 is SQVTM and CDR2 is ANQGSEA in the germline V gene. CDR3 DNA sequence: TGCAGCAGCGGCCGGGAGGGCACTGAAGCTTTCTTT. It specifies CSSGREGTEAFF.

About this clone itself: One end of the junction is discordant with germline, which a read error may explain. V usage is TRBV29-1 and J usage is TRBJ1-1; D uncertain. Germline loops: CDR1 SQVTM, CDR2 ANQGSEA. The CDR3 runs 14 residues. The CDR3, as DNA: TGCAGCGTGGAAGACGCGCCTTTGAACACTGAAGCTTTCTTT. Its translation is CSVEDAPLNTEAFF. Combining the CDR3 with reference TRBV29-1 and TRBJ1-1 gives the whole variable domain SAVISQKPSRDICQRGTSLTIQCQVDSQVTMMFWYRQQPGQSLTLIATANQGSEATYESGFVIDKFPISRPNLTFSTLTVSNMSPEDSSIYLCSVEDAPLNTEAFFGQGTRLTVV.

The chain combines TRBV19 with TRBJ2-6, with TRBD1 matching 9 bases. The V segment lost 0 bases and the J segment 0 bases; nucleotides outside the gene matches: 6. This CDR3 region has 19 residues. Germline CDR1 and CDR2: LNHDA and SQIVND (reference sequence). CDR3 residues: CASSIDQGQGNSGANVLTF. The CDR3 nucleotides are TGTGCCAGTAGTATAGATCAGGGACAGGGTAACTCTGGGGCCAACGTCCTGACTTTC.

The chain couples TRBV7-9 to TRBJ1-1; the D gene is possibly TRBD1 (6 bases). The ends were cut back, 1 base at V and 6 bases at J, with 18 bases in the middle. Germline CDR1 and CDR2: SEHNR and FQNEAQ (reference sequence). CDR3 size: 16 residues. This CDR3 reads CASSLGVGRGKPEAFF. In nucleotides, the CDR3 is TGTGCCAGCAGCTTAGGTGTGGGCAGGGGAAAGCCTGAAGCTTTCTTT.

The V and J genes are TRBV27 and TRBJ1-5; D unresolved. The V end was cut by 2 bases, the J end by 9 bases, with 14 bases between. The CDR3 sequence is 14 residues long. Germline V gene sequence: CDR1 MNHEY, CDR2 SMNVEV (reference sequence). The CDR3 here is CASSLGVGFRPQHF. In DNA, the CDR3 is TGTGCCAGCAGTTTAGGTGTGGGATTTAGGCCCCAGCATTTT.

This clone was detected a few times. The chain has TRBV2 and TRBJ2-7; possible D gene TRBD1, 5 bases. This CDR3 region has 17 residues. CDR1 and CDR2 (germline): SNHLY, FYNNEI. V lost 0 bases to trimming and J lost 2 bases, with 17 bases between them. The CDR3 DNA is TGTGCCAGCAGTGAAGCCAGGGTGGTTCTAATCCCCTACGAGCAGTACTTC. It specifies CASSEARVVLIPYEQYF.

This clone was detected only a few times. The chain carries TRBV11-3 and TRBJ2-1; TRBD2 agrees at 7 bases. Germline lookup yields CDR1 SGHNT and CDR2 YENEEA. This CDR3 spans 15 amino acids. Losses at the gene ends were 5 bases for V and 6 bases for J; bases not matched to a gene: 10. CDR3 residues: CASSPRLGGGNEQFF. The CDR3 coding sequence is TGTGCCAGCAGCCCGAGATTGGGGGGGGGCAATGAGCAGTTCTTC.

The CDR3 nucleotides are TGTGCCAGCTCACCCCCGGCCACTGAAGCTTTCTTT. It codes for CASSPPATEAFF. The genes are TRBV18 and TRBJ1-1; D call uncertain. Germline V gene lookup returns CDR1 KGHSH and CDR2 LQKENI. This CDR3 has 12 residues. V was cut by 3 bases and J by 4 bases, with 6 bases left in between. The whole variable domain, filled in from reference TRBV18 and TRBJ1-1, reads NAGVMQNPRHLVRRRGQEARLRCSPMKGHSHVYWYRQLPEEGLKFMVYLQKENIIDESGMPKERFSAEFPKEGPSILRIQQVVRGDSAAYFCASSPPATEAFFGQGTRLTVV.

CDR3 sequence reads: CASSLSRNTGELFF. The CDR3, as DNA: TGTGCCAGCAGCTTGTCTCGGAACACCGGGGAGCTGTTTTTT. The V and J genes are TRBV7-3 and TRBJ2-2; D not resolved. Trimming left V 3 bases short and J 1 base short, with 6 bases between. Germline loops: CDR1 SGHTA, CDR2 FQGTGA. The CDR3 has 14 amino acids.

This clone was observed a few times. The rearrangement joins TRBV27 to TRBJ1-5; D is perhaps TRBD1 (5 bases). V was pared by 2 bases and J by 0 bases, with 8 bases between. Germline loops: CDR1 MNHEY, CDR2 SMNVEV (reference sequence). The CDR3 runs to 15 residues. CDR3 in DNA: TGTGCCAGCAGTTTAAGGGGATATAGCAATCAGCCCCAGCATTTT. The encoded protein is CASSLRGYSNQPQHF.

The genes are TRBV10-3 and TRBJ1-2; 9 bases agree with TRBD1. Trimming cost V 4 bases and J 1 base; bases outside gene matches: 4. The CDR3 sequence is 15 residues long. CDR1 ENHRY and CDR2 SYGVKD come from the germline V gene. DNA of the CDR3: TGTGCCATCAGTGCCCGACAGGGGGTTAACTATGGCTACACCTTC. Its protein is CAISARQGVNYGYTF.

The chain carries TRBV5-1 and TRBJ2-1, with D perhaps given as TRBD1 or TRBD2 (5 bases each). CDR3 size: 15 residues. V lost 0 bases, J lost 4 bases, and 11 bases lay in between. Germline assignment: CDR1 SGHRS and CDR2 YFSETQ. The CDR3 sequence: CASSLATGPYNEQFF. The CDR3 nucleotides read TGCGCCAGCAGCTTGGCCACGGGACCTTACAATGAGCAGTTCTTC.

The genes are TRBV7-9 and TRBJ2-1, with no clear D. The germline CDR1 and CDR2 sequences are SEHNR and FQNEAQ (reference sequence). CDR3 length: 11 residues. Trimming pared 4 bases from V and 5 bases from J, leaving 3 bases between. The CDR3 here is CASSSNNEQFF. CDR3 DNA sequence: TGTGCCAGCAGCTCAAACAATGAGCAGTTCTTC.

V and J are TRBV29-1 and TRBJ2-2, with unresolved D. Germline V gene lookup returns CDR1 SQVTM and CDR2 ANQGSEA. The CDR3 spans 14 residues. Trimming pared 4 bases from V and 5 bases from J, leaving 14 bases between. CDR3 sequence reads: CSVVGFLGTGELFF. The CDR3 DNA is TGCAGCGTTGTCGGGTTCTTAGGGACCGGGGAGCTGTTTTTT.

J is TRBJ1-4 and V is TRBV5-1; perhaps TRBD1 as D (6 bases). Trimming took 0 bases from V and 3 from J, leaving 9 bases between them. CDR1 SGHRS and CDR2 YFSETQ come from the germline V gene. The CDR3 covers 15 residues. CDR3 DNA sequence: TGCGCCAGCAGCTTGGCCAGGGGTCCTAATGAAAAACTGTTTTTT. Its protein product is CASSLARGPNEKLFF.

V gene TRBV5-1 combines with J gene TRBJ2-7, with D tentatively TRBD1 (6 bases). The CDR3 covers 15 residues. V was cut by 2 bases and J by 2 bases, with 14 bases left in between. Per germline, CDR1 SGHRS and CDR2 YFSETQ. The CDR3 sequence: CASSFRQGKTYEQYF. The CDR3 DNA follows: TGCGCCAGCAGCTTCCGGCAGGGGAAGACCTACGAGCAGTACTTC.

The genes are TRBV29-1 and TRBJ1-1; maybe TRBD1 (6 bases). This CDR3 is 14 amino acids long. V was clipped by 6 bases and J by 5 bases, with 19 bases between them. Germline CDR1 is SQVTM and CDR2 is ANQGSEA. CDR3 protein: CSVVAFQGRTEAFF. In nucleotides, the CDR3 is TGCAGCGTCGTTGCGTTCCAGGGGAGAACTGAAGCTTTCTTT.

The J gene is TRBJ2-3, the V gene TRBV4-3, with D perhaps matching TRBD2 (6 bases). The CDR3 totals 15 residues. Between the trimmed V and J ends, which lost 0 bases and 4 bases, there was a span of 11 bases. CDR1 and CDR2 from the germline V gene are LGHNA and YSLEER. CDR3: CASSQEGRRSDTQYF. The CDR3 region has the DNA TGCGCCAGCAGCCAAGAGGGGAGGCGCTCAGATACGCAGTATTTT.

This clone was detected a few times. J is TRBJ1-2 and V is TRBV5-6, with 10 nucleotides matching TRBD1. The CDR3 has 16 residues. V was pared by 1 base and J by 4 bases, with 7 bases of the junction left unmatched. Germline V gene lookup returns CDR1 SGHDT and CDR2 YYEEEE. The CDR3 DNA sequence: TGTGCCAGCAGCTTGTGGGGGACAGGGGAAAGCTATGGCTACACCTTC. This sequence encodes CASSLWGTGESYGYTF.

The rearrangement links TRBV6-5 to TRBJ1-5; 8 positions agree with TRBD1. The CDR3 loop spans 15 amino acids. The V gene's germline CDR1 is MNHEY and CDR2 SVGAGI. V shed 4 bases and J 2 bases; nucleotides not matched to a gene: 4. CDR3 sequence: CASSLATGGNQPQHF. CDR3 in DNA: TGTGCCAGCAGTTTAGCGACAGGGGGCAATCAGCCCCAGCATTTT.

This chain uses TRBV5-1 with TRBJ2-3; TRBD2 matches at 16 bases. J was trimmed by 3 bases and V by 0 bases; bases with no gene match: 7. Per germline, CDR1 SGHRS and CDR2 YFSETQ. The CDR3 totals 19 residues. CDR3 sequence (DNA): TGCGCCAGCAGCTTGGAGGGACTAGCGGGAGGGCCTGGGACAGATACGCAGTATTTT. Protein sequence: CASSLEGLAGGPGTDTQYF.